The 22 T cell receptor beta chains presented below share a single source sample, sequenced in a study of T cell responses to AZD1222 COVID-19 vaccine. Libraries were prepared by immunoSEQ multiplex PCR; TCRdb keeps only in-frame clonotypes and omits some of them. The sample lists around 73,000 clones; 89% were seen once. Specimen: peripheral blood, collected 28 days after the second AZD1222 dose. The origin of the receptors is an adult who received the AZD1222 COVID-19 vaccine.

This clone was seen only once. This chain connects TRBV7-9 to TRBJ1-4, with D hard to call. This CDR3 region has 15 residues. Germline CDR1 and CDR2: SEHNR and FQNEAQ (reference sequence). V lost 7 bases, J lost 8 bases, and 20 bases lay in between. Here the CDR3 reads CASTANRRTGEKLFF. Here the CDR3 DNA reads TGTGCCAGCACAGCAAATCGCCGCACCGGGGAAAAACTGTTTTTT.

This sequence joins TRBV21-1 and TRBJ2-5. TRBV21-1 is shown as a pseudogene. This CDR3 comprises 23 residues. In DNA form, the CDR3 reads TGTGCCAGCAGCAAAGATAGTCCGGCGGACGCACAACAAAGAACCGTCTTCCAAGAGACCCAGTACTTC. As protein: CASSKDSPADAQQRTVFQETQYF.

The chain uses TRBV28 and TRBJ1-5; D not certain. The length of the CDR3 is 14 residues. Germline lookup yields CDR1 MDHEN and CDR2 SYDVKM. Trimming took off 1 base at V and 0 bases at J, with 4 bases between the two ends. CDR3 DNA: TGTGCCAGCAGTTTATCGGATAGCAATCAGCCCCAGCATTTT. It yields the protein CASSLSDSNQPQHF.

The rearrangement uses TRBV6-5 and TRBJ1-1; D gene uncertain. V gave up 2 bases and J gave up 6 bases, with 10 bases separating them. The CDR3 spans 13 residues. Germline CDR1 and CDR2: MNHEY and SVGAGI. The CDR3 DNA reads TGTGCCAGCAGTTACAAGGCGAGTGCTGAAGCTTTCTTT. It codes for CASSYKASAEAFF.

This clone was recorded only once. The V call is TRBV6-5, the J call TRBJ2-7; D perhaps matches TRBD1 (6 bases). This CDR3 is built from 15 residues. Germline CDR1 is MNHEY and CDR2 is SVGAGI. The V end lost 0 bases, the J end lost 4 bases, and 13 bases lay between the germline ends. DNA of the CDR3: TGTGCCAGCAGTTACTCGAGGACAGCGAATTACGAGCAGTACTTC. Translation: CASSYSRTANYEQYF.

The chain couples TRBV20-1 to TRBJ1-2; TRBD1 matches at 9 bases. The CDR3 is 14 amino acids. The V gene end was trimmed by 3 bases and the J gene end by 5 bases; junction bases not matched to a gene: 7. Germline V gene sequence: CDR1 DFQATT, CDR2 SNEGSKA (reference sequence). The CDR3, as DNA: TGCAGTGCTAGTGAAAGGACAGGGGTGTATGGCTACACCTTC. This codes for CSASERTGVYGYTF.

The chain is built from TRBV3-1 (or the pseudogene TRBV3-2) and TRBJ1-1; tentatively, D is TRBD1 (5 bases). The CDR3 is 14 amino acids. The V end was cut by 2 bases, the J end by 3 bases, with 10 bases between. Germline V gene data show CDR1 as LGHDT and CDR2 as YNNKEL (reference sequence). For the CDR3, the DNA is TGTGCCAGCAGCCAACGTGGAGGGGACACTGAAGCTTTCTTT. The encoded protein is CASSQRGGDTEAFF.

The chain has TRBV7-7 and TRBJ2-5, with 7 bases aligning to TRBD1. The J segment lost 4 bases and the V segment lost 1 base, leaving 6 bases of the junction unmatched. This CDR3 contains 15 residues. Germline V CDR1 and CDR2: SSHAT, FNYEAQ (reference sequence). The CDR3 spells CASSLVSGQTETQYF. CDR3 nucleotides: TGTGCCAGCAGCTTAGTATCGGGACAGACAGAGACCCAGTACTTC.

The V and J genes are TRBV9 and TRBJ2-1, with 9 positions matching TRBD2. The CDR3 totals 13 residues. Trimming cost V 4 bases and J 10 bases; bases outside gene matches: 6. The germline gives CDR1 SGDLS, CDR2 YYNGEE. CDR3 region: CASSLGLAREQFF. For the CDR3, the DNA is TGTGCCAGCAGCTTGGGACTAGCAAGAGAGCAGTTCTTC. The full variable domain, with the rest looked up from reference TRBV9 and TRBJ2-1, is DSGVTQTPKHLITATGQRVTLRCSPRSGDLSVYWYQQSLDQGLQFLIQYYNGEERAKGNILERFSAQQFPDLHSELNLSSLELGDSALYFCASSLGLAREQFFGPGTRLTVL.

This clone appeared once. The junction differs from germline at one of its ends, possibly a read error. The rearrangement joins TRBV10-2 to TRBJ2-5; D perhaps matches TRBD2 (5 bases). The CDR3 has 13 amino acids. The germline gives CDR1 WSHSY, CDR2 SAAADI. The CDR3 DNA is TGCGCCGCTCGGGCGGGCGCCCAAGAAACCCAGTACTTC. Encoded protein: CAARAGAQETQYF.

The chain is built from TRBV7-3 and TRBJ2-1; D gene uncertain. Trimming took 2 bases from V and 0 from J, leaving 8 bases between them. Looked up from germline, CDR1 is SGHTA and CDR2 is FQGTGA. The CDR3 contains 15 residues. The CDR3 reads CASSLEASSYNEQFF. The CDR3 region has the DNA TGTGCCAGCAGCTTAGAAGCTTCCTCCTACAATGAGCAGTTCTTC.

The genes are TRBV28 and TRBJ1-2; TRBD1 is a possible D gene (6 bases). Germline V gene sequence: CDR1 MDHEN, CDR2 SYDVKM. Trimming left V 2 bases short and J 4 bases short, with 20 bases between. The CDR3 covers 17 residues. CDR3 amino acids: CASSLPRGGAAGYGYTF. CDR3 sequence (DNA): TGTGCCAGCAGTTTACCCCGAGGGGGTGCCGCCGGCTATGGCTACACCTTC.

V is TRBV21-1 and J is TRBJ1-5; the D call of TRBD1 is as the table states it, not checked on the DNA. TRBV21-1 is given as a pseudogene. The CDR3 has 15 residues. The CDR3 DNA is TGTGCCAGCAGAAAACGAGGCCAGGGGCGGCAGCCCCAGCATTTT. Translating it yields CASRKRGQGRQPQHF.

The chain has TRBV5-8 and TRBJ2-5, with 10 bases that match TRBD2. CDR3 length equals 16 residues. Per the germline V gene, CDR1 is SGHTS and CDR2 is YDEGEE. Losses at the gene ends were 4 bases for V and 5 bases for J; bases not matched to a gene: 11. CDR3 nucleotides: TGTGCCAGCAGCCAGGAGGTAGCGGGGGGTCGGGAGACCCAGTACTTC. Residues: CASSQEVAGGRETQYF.

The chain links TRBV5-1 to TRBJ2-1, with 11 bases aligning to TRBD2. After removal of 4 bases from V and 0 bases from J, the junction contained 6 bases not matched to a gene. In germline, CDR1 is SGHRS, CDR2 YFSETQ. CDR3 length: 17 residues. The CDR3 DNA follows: TGCGCCAGCAGCGACACTAGCGGGGGAAGCTCCTACAATGAGCAGTTCTTC. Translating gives CASSDTSGGSSYNEQFF.

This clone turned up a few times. The CDR3 sequence is CAISETSEQFF. The CDR3 DNA reads as TGTGCCATCAGTGAGACGAGTGAGCAGTTCTTC. The genes are TRBV10-3 and TRBJ2-1; D not resolved. Germline CDR1 and CDR2: ENHRY and SYGVKD. Trimming removed 2 bases from V and 9 bases from J, with 5 bases in between. The CDR3 is 11 residues long.

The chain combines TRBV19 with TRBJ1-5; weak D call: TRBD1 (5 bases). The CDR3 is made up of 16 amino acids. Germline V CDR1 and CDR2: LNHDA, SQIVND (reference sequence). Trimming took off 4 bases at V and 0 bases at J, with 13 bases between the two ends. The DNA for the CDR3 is TGTGCCAGTAGTAGGGGGAGGACCCATAGCAATCAGCCCCAGCATTTT. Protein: CASSRGRTHSNQPQHF.

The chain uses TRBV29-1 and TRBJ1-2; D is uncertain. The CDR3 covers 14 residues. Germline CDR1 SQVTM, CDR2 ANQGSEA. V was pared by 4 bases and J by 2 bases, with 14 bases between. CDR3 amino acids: CSVADPGTNYGYTF. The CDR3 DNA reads TGCAGCGTTGCCGATCCGGGTACGAACTATGGCTACACCTTC.

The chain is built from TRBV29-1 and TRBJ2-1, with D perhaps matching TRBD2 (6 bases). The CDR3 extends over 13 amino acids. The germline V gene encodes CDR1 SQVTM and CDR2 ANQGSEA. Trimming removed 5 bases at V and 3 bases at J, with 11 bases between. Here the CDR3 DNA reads TGCAGCGTTATTCCGGGACTCTACAATGAGCAGTTCTTC. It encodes CSVIPGLYNEQFF.

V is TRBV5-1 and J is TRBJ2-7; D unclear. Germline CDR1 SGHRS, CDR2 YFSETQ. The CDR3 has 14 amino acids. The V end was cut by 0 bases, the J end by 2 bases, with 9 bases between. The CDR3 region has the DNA TGCGCCAGCAGCTTGGCCGCAGGAACCTACGAGCAGTACTTC. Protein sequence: CASSLAAGTYEQYF.

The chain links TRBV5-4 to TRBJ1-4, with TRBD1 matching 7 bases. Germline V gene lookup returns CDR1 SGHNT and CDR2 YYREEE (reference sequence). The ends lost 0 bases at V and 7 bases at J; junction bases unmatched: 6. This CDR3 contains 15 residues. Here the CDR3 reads CASSLGDREGEKLFF. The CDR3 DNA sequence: TGTGCCAGCAGCTTGGGTGACAGGGAGGGTGAAAAACTGTTTTTT. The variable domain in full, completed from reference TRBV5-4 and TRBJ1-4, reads ETGVTQSPTHLIKTRGQQVTLRCSSQSGHNTVSWYQQALGQGPQFIFQYYREEENGRGNFPPRFSGLQFPNYSSELNVNALELDDSALYLCASSLGDREGEKLFFGSGTQLSVL.

The CDR3 DNA is TGTGCCAGCAGCTCCCTTCAGCGGGGCTCCAAAAACATTCAGTACTTC. Amino acid sequence: CASSSLQRGSKNIQYF. The V gene is TRBV5-6, the J gene TRBJ2-4, with 7 bases lining up with TRBD2. The CDR3 contains 16 residues. V lost 3 bases, J lost 2 bases, and 8 bases stayed unmatched. Looked up from germline, CDR1 is SGHDT and CDR2 is YYEEEE.